The sample holds one count of the clone carrying this T cell receptor (beta chain). Mismatch with germline at one junction end may stem from a read error. These data belong to a study of T cell responses to AZD1222 COVID-19 vaccine. Produced via immunoSEQ multiplex PCR; TCRdb's table is partial and in-frame only. The table shows some 200,000 clones, with approximately 91% occurring only once. This clonotype was obtained from an adult in good health. Specimen: peripheral blood, collected on day 0 of AZD1222 vaccination.

The CDR3 sequence: CASSLSRGATHHMHF. The CDR3 DNA reads TGTGCCAGCAGCTTATCCCGGGGGGCCACCCACCACATGCATTTT. The chain carries TRBV7-8 and TRBJ2-3, with D possibly being TRBD2 (7 bases). Germline CDR1 is SGHVS and CDR2 is FQNEAQ. The CDR3 runs 15 residues.